Listed below are T cell receptor beta chains from one sample, sequenced in a study of control samples from healthy donors and cancer patients. TCRdb keeps only in-frame clones here, not all; method: immunoSEQ multiplex PCR. Here the sample spans some 2,800 clones, more than 65% being singletons. The specimen was formalin-fixed, paraffin-embedded tissue. These receptor sequences come from a male donor with melanoma. Both conserved end residues are part of each CDR3. Fields, in order: J gene, clone size, V gene, D gene, CDR3 DNA, CDR3 protein. D genes are given only for firm matches. Where a row states a size, it is once, few, many or the class of an expanded clone; other rows omit it.

TRBJ2-5 | NA | TRBV3-1/TRBV3-2 | NA | TGTGCCAGCAGCCAAGAAACTAGTTTTCAAGAGACCCAGTACTTC | CASSQETSFQETQYF
TRBJ2-3 | NA | TRBV11-1 | TRBD2 | TGTGCCAGCAGCTGGGGGACTAGCGGATTCACAGATACGCAGTATTTT | CASSWGTSGFTDTQYF
TRBJ2-5 | NA | TRBV15 | TRBD2 | TGTGCCACCAGCAGAGATTATTTGGGAGCGGGAGTGGAGACCCAGTACTTC | CATSRDYLGAGVETQYF
TRBJ2-7 | NA | TRBV21-1 | NA | TGTGCCAGCAGCAAAGGCCAGACTACTCCCGGTGGGTGGGAGCAGTACTTC | CASSKGQTTPGGWEQYF
TRBJ2-1 | once | TRBV5-1 | TRBD2 | TGCGCCAGCAGCCTCAGGCCTAGCGGGGTCTACAATGAGCAGTTCTTC | CASSLRPSGVYNEQFF
TRBJ2-3 | NA | TRBV15 | TRBD2 | TGTGCCACCAGCAAGGGACTGGAGCGGGAGTCGGATACGCAGTATTTT | CATSKGLERESDTQYF
TRBJ2-7 | NA | TRBV7-2 | NA | TGTGCCAGCAGCCTCCTTAACGAGCAGTACTTC | CASSLLNEQYF
TRBJ2-1 | NA | TRBV28 | TRBD2 | TGTGCCAGCAGTTTAGTCTGGCGGGAGATCAAAGCTAACTACAATGAGCAGTTCTTC | CASSLVWREIKANYNEQFF
TRBJ2-1 | NA | TRBV5-1 | TRBD2 | TGCGCCTCACGGACTAGCGGGACTACCAATGAGCAGTTCTTC | CASRTSGTTNEQFF
TRBJ2-4 | NA | TRBV5-6 | TRBD1 | TGTGCCAGCAGCTGGAGGGACAGGGCCAAAAACATTCAGTACTTC | CASSWRDRAKNIQYF